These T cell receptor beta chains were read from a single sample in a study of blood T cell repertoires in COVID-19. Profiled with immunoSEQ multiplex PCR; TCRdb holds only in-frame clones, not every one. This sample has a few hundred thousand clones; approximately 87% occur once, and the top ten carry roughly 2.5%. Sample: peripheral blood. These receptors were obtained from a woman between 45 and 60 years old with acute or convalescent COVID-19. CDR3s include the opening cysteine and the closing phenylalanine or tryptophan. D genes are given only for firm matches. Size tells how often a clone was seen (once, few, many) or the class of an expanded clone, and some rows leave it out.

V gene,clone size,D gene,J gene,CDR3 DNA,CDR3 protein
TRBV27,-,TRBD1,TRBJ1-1,TGTGCCAGCAGTTTATCGGGGACAGGGCGAACTGAAGCTTTCTTT,CASSLSGTGRTEAFF
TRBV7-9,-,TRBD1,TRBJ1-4,TGTGCCAGCAGCTCCACAGGGGGCGGGGGTGAAAAACTGTTTTTT,CASSSTGGGGEKLFF
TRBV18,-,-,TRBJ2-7,TGTGCCAGCTCACAACTCCCAATTTCCTACGAGCAGTACTTC,CASSQLPISYEQYF
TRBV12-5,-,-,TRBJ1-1,TGTGCTAGTGGTTTGGGCGGGGTTCGCCCTGAAGCTTTCTTT,CASGLGGVRPEAFF
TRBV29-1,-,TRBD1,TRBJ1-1,TGCAGCGTGAGGGGACAGGGTCTCACTGAAGCTTTCTTT,CSVRGQGLTEAFF
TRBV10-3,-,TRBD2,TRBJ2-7,TGTGCCATCAGTTCCGGGACTAGCGGGTCTCCTTACTTC,CAISSGTSGSPYF
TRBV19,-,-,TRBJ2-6,TGTGCCAGTAGTATGGATGACCCGGGACTCTCTGGGGCCAACGTCCTGACTTTC,CASSMDDPGLSGANVLTF
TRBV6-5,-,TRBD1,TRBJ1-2,TGTGCCAGCAGTTGGACAGGGGATGGCTACACCTTC,CASSWTGDGYTF
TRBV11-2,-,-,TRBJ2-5,TGTGCCAGCAGCTTAGAACCCCGGACGGGAAAGGAGACCCAGTACTTC,CASSLEPRTGKETQYF
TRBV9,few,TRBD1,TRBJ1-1,TGTGCCAGCAGCGTAGAGGGGGACAGGGGGCTAACTTTCTTT,CASSVEGDRGLTFF
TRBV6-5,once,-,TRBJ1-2,TGTGCCAGCAGATTGGACACGGAAGGTCATGGCTACACCTTC,CASRLDTEGHGYTF
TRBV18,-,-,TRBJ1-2,TGTGCCAGCTCACCCCCAGGCGGTCAGCGACTAAACTATGGCTACACCTTC,CASSPPGGQRLNYGYTF
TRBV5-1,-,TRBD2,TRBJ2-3,TGCGCCAGCAGCGGGACTAGCGACACAGATACGCAGTATTTT,CASSGTSDTDTQYF
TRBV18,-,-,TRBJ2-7,TGTGCCAGCTCACCACTCTCGCAGGGGCTCCAGGAGCAGTACTTC,CASSPLSQGLQEQYF
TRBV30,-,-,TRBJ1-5,TGTGCCTGGAGCTATGGGCGGACAGTGAATCAGCCCCAGCATTTT,CAWSYGRTVNQPQHF
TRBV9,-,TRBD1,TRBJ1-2,TGTGCCAGCAGCGTTCGCGAGACAGGGGAGAGCTATGGCTACACCTTC,CASSVRETGESYGYTF
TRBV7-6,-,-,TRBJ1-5,TGTGCCAGCAGCTCCCCAAATCAGCCCCAGCATTTT,CASSSPNQPQHF
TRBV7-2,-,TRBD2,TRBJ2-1,TGTGCCAGCAGCTCCCGCTTTTGGACTAGCGGGGCTAATGAGCAGTTCTTC,CASSSRFWTSGANEQFF
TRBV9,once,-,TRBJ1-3,TGTGCCAGCAGCGTCTGGGCTGACTCTGGAAACACCATATATTTT,CASSVWADSGNTIYF
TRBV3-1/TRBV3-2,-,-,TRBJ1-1,TGTGCCAGCAGCACACGACAGGCGGGCACTGAAGCTTTCTTT,CASSTRQAGTEAFF
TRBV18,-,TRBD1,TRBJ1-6,TGTGCCAGCTCACTCGGGAGGACAGGGGATTCACCCCTCCACTTT,CASSLGRTGDSPLHF
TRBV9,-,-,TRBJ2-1,TGTGCCAGCAGCGAGGAGGGGCTTTACAATGAGCAGTTCTTC,CASSEEGLYNEQFF
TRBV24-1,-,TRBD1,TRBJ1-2,TGTGCCACCAGTGATACTCTAGGGGGCGGCTACACCTTC,CATSDTLGGGYTF
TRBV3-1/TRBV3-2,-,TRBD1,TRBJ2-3,TGTGCCAGCAGCCCGGACAGGGTGAGGGCAGATACGCAGTATTTT,CASSPDRVRADTQYF
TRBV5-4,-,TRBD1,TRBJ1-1,TGTGCCAGCCGGGACAGGGAAGTCACGGAAGCTTTCTTT,CASRDREVTEAFF
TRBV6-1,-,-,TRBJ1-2,TGTGCCAGCAGCGAAGGCCCCTACAGGGTCCCCTATGGCTACACCTTC,CASSEGPYRVPYGYTF
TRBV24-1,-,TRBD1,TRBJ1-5,TGTGCCACCAGTGACACAGGACAGGGTAGCCTGTGGCAGCCCCAGCATTTT,CATSDTGQGSLWQPQHF
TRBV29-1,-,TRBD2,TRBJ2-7,TGCAGCGCCACTAGCGGATCCTCCTACGAGCAGTACTTC,CSATSGSSYEQYF
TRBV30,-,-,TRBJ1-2,TGTGCCTGGAGCCTCGGACAGCCCGGCTACACCTTC,CAWSLGQPGYTF
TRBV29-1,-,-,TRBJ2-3,TGCAGCGGGAGGTGGAGGGAGATGCATACGCAGTATTTT,CSGRWREMHTQYF
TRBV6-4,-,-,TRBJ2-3,TGTGCCAGCAGTCGAGAGTTGGCAGATACGCAGTATTTT,CASSRELADTQYF
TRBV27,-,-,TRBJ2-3,TGTGCCAGCACCGACTGGGCGGGAAGCACAGATACGCAGTATTTT,CASTDWAGSTDTQYF
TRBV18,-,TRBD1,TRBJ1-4,TGTGCCAGCTCACCCGGGACAGGTGATAATGAAAAACTGTTTTTT,CASSPGTGDNEKLFF
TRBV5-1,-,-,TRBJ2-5,TGCGCCAGCAGCTTGTTGGGCACCACCCAAGAGACCCAGTACTTC,CASSLLGTTQETQYF
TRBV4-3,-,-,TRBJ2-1,TGCGCCAGCAGCCAAGATGGAGGGAGATACAATGAGCAGTTCTTC,CASSQDGGRYNEQFF
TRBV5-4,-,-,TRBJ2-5,TGTGCCAGCAGCTTGAGCGCTGAGACCCAGTACTTC,CASSLSAETQYF
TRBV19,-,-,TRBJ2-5,TGTGCCAGTAGTATACGGGGTGAGACCCAGTACTTC,CASSIRGETQYF
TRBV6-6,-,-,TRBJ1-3,TGTGCCAGCAGTTTAGTCCCAGGGAACTCTGGAAACACCATATATTTT,CASSLVPGNSGNTIYF
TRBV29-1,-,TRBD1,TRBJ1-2,TGCAGCGTCGGACAGGGGCCTTCTTTAACTTATGGCTACACCTTC,CSVGQGPSLTYGYTF
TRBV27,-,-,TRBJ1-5,TGTGCCAGCAGTTTTTGGGGGGTCGGAGTTAGCAATCAGCCCCAGCATTTT,CASSFWGVGVSNQPQHF
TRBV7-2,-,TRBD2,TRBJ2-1,TGTGCCAGCAGCCCATCGGGGGGTTTCTCCTACAATGAGCAGTTCTTC,CASSPSGGFSYNEQFF
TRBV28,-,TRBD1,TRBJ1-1,TGTGCCAGCACCGAGACAGGGGGCGATTTTGAAGCTTTCTTT,CASTETGGDFEAFF
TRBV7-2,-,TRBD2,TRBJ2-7,TGTGCCAGCAGCTCATTAGCGGGATCCTACGAGCAGTACTTC,CASSSLAGSYEQYF
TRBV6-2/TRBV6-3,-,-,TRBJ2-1,TGTGCCAGCAGTTACCCGGGAGTAAGAACAGATGAGCAGTTCTTC,CASSYPGVRTDEQFF
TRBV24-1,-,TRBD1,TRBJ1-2,TGTGCCACCAGCGAGGGACAGGGGGCTGGCTACACCTTC,CATSEGQGAGYTF
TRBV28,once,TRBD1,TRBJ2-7,TGTGCCAGCAGTACACCCCGGACAGGGAGAGGCGACGAGCAGTACTTC,CASSTPRTGRGDEQYF
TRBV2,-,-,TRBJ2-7,TGTGCCAGCAGTGAGGGGGGGGCTGTCTCCTACGAGCAGTACTTC,CASSEGGAVSYEQYF